These T cell receptor beta chains were read from a single sample in a study of CD8 T cells in ankylosing spondylitis. TCRdb re-derived calls from the 5' RACE reads in MiXCR, one entry per CDR3 protein. The table includes fewer than 250,000 distinct CDR3 sequences, 32% detected once. Sequencing was carried out using blood, either unsorted or a sorted T cell fraction (not recorded which). The receptors derive from a male donor with ankylosing spondylitis or in good health (not recorded which). The CDR3 runs from the conserved cysteine through the conserved F or W. Fields, in order: clone size, J gene, V gene, D gene, CDR3 DNA, CDR3 protein. A D gene is named only where the DNA matches it firmly. Clone size appears in some rows only: once, few, many, or a class for an expanded clone.

abundance: few
j_gene: TRBJ2-5
v_gene: TRBV5-1
d_gene: TRBD2
CDR3nt: TGCGCCAGCAGCTCTCTAGCGGGGAGCCAAGAGACCCAGTACTTC
CDR3aa: CASSSLAGSQETQYF

abundance: few
j_gene: TRBJ1-4
v_gene: TRBV3-1
d_gene: -
CDR3nt: TGTGCCAGCAGCCCCCGAAGAAATAGAGGTGAAAAACTGTTTTTT
CDR3aa: CASSPRRNRGEKLFF

abundance: -
j_gene: TRBJ2-7
v_gene: TRBV7-2
d_gene: -
CDR3nt: TGTGCCAGCAGCTTTTCGACGGGAAGCTCCTACGAGCAGTACTTC
CDR3aa: CASSFSTGSSYEQYF

abundance: few
j_gene: TRBJ1-2
v_gene: TRBV20-1
d_gene: TRBD1
CDR3nt: TGCAGTGCTAGACTCGCGACCGGGACAGGGGTTCTGGGAGGTATTGGCTACACCTTC
CDR3aa: CSARLATGTGVLGGIGYTF

abundance: -
j_gene: TRBJ1-2
v_gene: TRBV5-6
d_gene: -
CDR3nt: TGTGCCAGCAGCTTGGTGGCGGACTATGGCTACACCTTC
CDR3aa: CASSLVADYGYTF

abundance: few
j_gene: TRBJ1-5
v_gene: TRBV5-8
d_gene: -
CDR3nt: TGTGCCAGCAGCTTGGACGGGGGCGGTAGCAATCAGCCCCAGCATTTT
CDR3aa: CASSLDGGGSNQPQHF

abundance: few
j_gene: TRBJ2-1
v_gene: TRBV5-1
d_gene: -
CDR3nt: TGCGCCAGCAGCCCGGGGACCGGGGGCCCTCCTACGAATGAGCAGTTCTTC
CDR3aa: CASSPGTGGPPTNEQFF

abundance: -
j_gene: TRBJ1-5
v_gene: TRBV6-5
d_gene: -
CDR3nt: TGTGCCAGCAGTTACTCTACAGGGAGTAATCAGCCCCAGCATTTT
CDR3aa: CASSYSTGSNQPQHF

abundance: few
j_gene: TRBJ2-2
v_gene: TRBV18
d_gene: TRBD1
CDR3nt: TGTGCCAGCTCACAGGGGGCTAACACCGGGGAGCTGTTTTTT
CDR3aa: CASSQGANTGELFF

abundance: few
j_gene: TRBJ1-3
v_gene: TRBV7-8
d_gene: TRBD1
CDR3nt: TGTGCCAGCAGCTCCCCGCGGGTACAGGGGCCCGGAAACACCATATATTTT
CDR3aa: CASSSPRVQGPGNTIYF

abundance: -
j_gene: TRBJ2-5
v_gene: TRBV4-2
d_gene: -
CDR3nt: TGTGCCAGCAGCCAAAATGGGCAGTCAGGAGAGACCCAGTACTTC
CDR3aa: CASSQNGQSGETQYF

abundance: -
j_gene: TRBJ2-5
v_gene: TRBV12-3/TRBV12-4
d_gene: TRBD2
CDR3nt: TGTGCCAGCAGCCCTCGACTAGCGGGCCAAGAGACCCAGTACTTC
CDR3aa: CASSPRLAGQETQYF

abundance: many
j_gene: TRBJ2-7
v_gene: TRBV20-1
d_gene: -
CDR3nt: TGCAGTGCCAGGGGACTTAACTCGTACGAGCAGTACTTC
CDR3aa: CSARGLNSYEQYF

abundance: few
j_gene: TRBJ2-7
v_gene: TRBV13
d_gene: -
CDR3nt: TGTGCCAGCAGCGCCCCTAACGAGCAGTACTTC
CDR3aa: CASSAPNEQYF

abundance: -
j_gene: TRBJ2-7
v_gene: TRBV7-2
d_gene: TRBD1
CDR3nt: TGTGCCAGCAGCTTATCGGACAGGGATCCCGAGCAGTACTTC
CDR3aa: CASSLSDRDPEQYF

abundance: -
j_gene: TRBJ2-7
v_gene: TRBV29-1
d_gene: -
CDR3nt: TGCATCGTTGAACTGGGACCCGAAGGGTACGAGCAGTACTTC
CDR3aa: CIVELGPEGYEQYF

abundance: -
j_gene: TRBJ2-2
v_gene: TRBV27
d_gene: -
CDR3nt: TGTGCCAGCAGTTCCCTGGTCGCAGCGAACACCGGGGAGCTGTTTTTT
CDR3aa: CASSSLVAANTGELFF

abundance: -
j_gene: TRBJ2-5
v_gene: TRBV9
d_gene: -
CDR3nt: TGTGCCAGCAGCGTAGGACTCCGGGGGTTAGGGGAAGAAGAGACCCAGTACTTC
CDR3aa: CASSVGLRGLGEEETQYF

abundance: -
j_gene: TRBJ2-5
v_gene: TRBV12-3/TRBV12-4
d_gene: TRBD1
CDR3nt: TGTGCCAGCAGGCCGGGACAGGGGCGCGCCCAGTACTTC
CDR3aa: CASRPGQGRAQYF

abundance: -
j_gene: TRBJ2-7
v_gene: TRBV29-1
d_gene: TRBD1
CDR3nt: TGCAGCGTACTAAGGACAGGGACCTACGAGCAGTACTTC
CDR3aa: CSVLRTGTYEQYF

abundance: -
j_gene: TRBJ2-1
v_gene: TRBV5-4
d_gene: TRBD2
CDR3nt: TGTGCCAGCAGCTTGACCCTTAGCGGGGGGGCGAGGAATGAGCAGTTCTTC
CDR3aa: CASSLTLSGGARNEQFF

abundance: few
j_gene: TRBJ1-1
v_gene: TRBV29-1
d_gene: -
CDR3nt: TGCAGCGTTGAAGATCAGTGGAAAACTGAAGCTTTCTTT
CDR3aa: CSVEDQWKTEAFF

abundance: -
j_gene: TRBJ2-1
v_gene: TRBV11-1
d_gene: TRBD2
CDR3nt: TGTGCCAGCAGCCCAGGCGGTGGACTAGCGGGGGGCAACTACTCCTACAATGAGCAGTTCTTC
CDR3aa: CASSPGGGLAGGNYSYNEQFF

abundance: few
j_gene: TRBJ2-5
v_gene: TRBV20-1
d_gene: -
CDR3nt: TGCAGTGCTAGGGTCTCTATACAAGAGACCCAGTACTTC
CDR3aa: CSARVSIQETQYF

abundance: -
j_gene: TRBJ1-2
v_gene: TRBV20-1
d_gene: -
CDR3nt: TGCAGTGCTAGAGATCGTGGCCCTAACTATGGCTACACCTTC
CDR3aa: CSARDRGPNYGYTF

abundance: few
j_gene: TRBJ2-7
v_gene: TRBV5-4
d_gene: -
CDR3nt: TGTGCCAGCAGCTGGGGACCCTACGAGCAGTACTTC
CDR3aa: CASSWGPYEQYF

abundance: few
j_gene: TRBJ1-2
v_gene: TRBV12-3/TRBV12-4
d_gene: TRBD1
CDR3nt: TGTGCCAGCACCCGGGACAGCAACTATGGCTACACCTTC
CDR3aa: CASTRDSNYGYTF

abundance: -
j_gene: TRBJ2-5
v_gene: TRBV4-2
d_gene: -
CDR3nt: TGTGCCAGCAGCCAAGTCCGGGCGGGGCACCAAGAGACCCAGTACTTC
CDR3aa: CASSQVRAGHQETQYF

abundance: -
j_gene: TRBJ2-1
v_gene: TRBV12-3/TRBV12-4
d_gene: TRBD2
CDR3nt: TGTGCCAGCAGAGCGAGGACTAGCTACAGAAATGAGCAGTTCTTC
CDR3aa: CASRARTSYRNEQFF